This TCR beta chain emerged from a study of T cell responses to AZD1222 COVID-19 vaccine. About the study: Second doses that came at about 4 or about 12 weeks were put together.

Notes on the study in general: There were repertoire samples only from the period after the peak T cell response. Baseline seropositivity occurred in only a handful of AZD1222 recipients. It should be noted that donors were predominantly white British and more often female, and clonal diversity was possibly underestimated.

Germline CDR1 and CDR2: MNHEY and SMNVEV (reference sequence). The V gene lost 8 bases and the J gene lost 2 bases, with 15 bases spanning the gap. This CDR3 comprises 15 residues. Repertoires were generated with immunoSEQ multiplex PCR, while TCRdb's copy carries only in-frame clones and drops some. The sample includes approximately 79,000 clones, approximately 83% of them seen just once. This clone appeared a few times. Its matching antigen is unknown. The clonotype comes from an adult in good health. The V gene is TRBV27, the J gene TRBJ1-4; TRBD1 might be the D (5 bases). Here the sequenced sample was peripheral blood, taken on day 0 of AZD1222 vaccination. DNA for the CDR3: TGTGCCAGCTCCAGGGTCGGTAGGACTAATGAAAAACTGTTTTTT. Protein: CASSRVGRTNEKLFF. The whole variable domain, filled in from reference TRBV27 and TRBJ1-4, reads EAQVTQNPRYLITVTGKKLTVTCSQNMNHEYMSWYRQDPGLGLRQIYYSMNVEVTDKGDVPEGYKVSRKEKRNFPLILESPSPNQTSLYFCASSRVGRTNEKLFFGSGTQLSVL.